This TCR beta chain was identified during a study of blood T cell repertoires in COVID-19. Study context: PBMCs, B-cell-depleted T cells, or T cells were the source of the cDNA or gDNA that made up the material.

As processed by the authors: By means of reference gene primer amplification, nucleated cell counts were estimated. Method: immunoSEQ multiplex PCR; TCRdb's copy keeps in-frame clones and lacks some. V and J calls and clone size come straight from that table; D and trimming were deduced from the DNA. The table records some 180,000 clones, approximately 90% of them present only once. Germline values: CDR1 MNHEY, CDR2 SVGAGI. V lost 2 bases to trimming and J lost 3 bases, with 7 bases between them. The CDR3 loop spans 13 amino acids. Worth noting for this clone: The same CDR3 arises from other DNA sequences in this sample as well.

The TCR comes from a man aged 35 to 55 with active or convalescent COVID-19. The specimen sequenced was peripheral blood. The chain carries TRBV6-5 and TRBJ1-1; D possibly corresponds to TRBD1 (6 bases). The CDR3 DNA follows: TGTGCCAGCAGTTACGCAGGGGACACTGAAGCTTTCTTT. Protein sequence: CASSYAGDTEAFF.